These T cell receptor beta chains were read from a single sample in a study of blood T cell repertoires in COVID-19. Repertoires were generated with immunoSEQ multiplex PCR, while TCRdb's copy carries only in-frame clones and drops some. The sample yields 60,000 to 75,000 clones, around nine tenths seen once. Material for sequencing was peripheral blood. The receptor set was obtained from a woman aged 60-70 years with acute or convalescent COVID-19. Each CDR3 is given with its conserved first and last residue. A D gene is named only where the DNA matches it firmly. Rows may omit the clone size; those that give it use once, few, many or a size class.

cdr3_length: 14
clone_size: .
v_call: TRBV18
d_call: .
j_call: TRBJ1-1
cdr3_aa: CASSPLGQNTEAFF
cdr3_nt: TGTGCCAGCTCACCACTAGGACAGAACACTGAAGCTTTCTTT

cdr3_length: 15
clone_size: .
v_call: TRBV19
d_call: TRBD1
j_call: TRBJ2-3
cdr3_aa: CASSSRDRGPDTQYF
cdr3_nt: TGTGCCAGTAGTTCCCGGGACAGGGGCCCAGATACGCAGTATTTT

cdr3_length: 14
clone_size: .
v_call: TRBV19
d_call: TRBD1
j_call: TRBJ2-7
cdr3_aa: CASKRDRAAYEQYF
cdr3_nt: TGTGCCAGTAAACGGGACAGAGCTGCCTACGAGCAGTACTTC

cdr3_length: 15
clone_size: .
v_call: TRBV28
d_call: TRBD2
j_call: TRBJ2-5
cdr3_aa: CASSSLAGGQETQYF
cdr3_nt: TGTGCCAGCAGTTCCCTAGCGGGGGGTCAAGAGACCCAGTACTTC

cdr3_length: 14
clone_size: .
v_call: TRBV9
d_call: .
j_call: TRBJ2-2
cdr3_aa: CASSVRTNTGELFF
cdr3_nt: TGTGCCAGCAGCGTGAGGACGAACACCGGGGAGCTGTTTTTT

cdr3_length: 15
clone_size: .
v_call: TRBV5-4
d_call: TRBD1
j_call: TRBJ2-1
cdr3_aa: CASSPRDRDHNEQFF
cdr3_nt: TGTGCCAGCAGCCCCCGGGACAGGGACCACAATGAGCAGTTCTTC

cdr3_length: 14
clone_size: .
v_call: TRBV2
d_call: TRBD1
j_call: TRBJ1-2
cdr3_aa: CASSVPGQGSGYTF
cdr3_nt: TGTGCCAGCAGTGTTCCGGGACAGGGGTCCGGCTACACCTTC

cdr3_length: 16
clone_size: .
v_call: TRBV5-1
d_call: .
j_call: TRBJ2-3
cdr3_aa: CASSLEVRLGTDTQYF
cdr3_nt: TGCGCCAGCAGCTTGGAAGTACGGTTGGGCACAGATACGCAGTATTTT

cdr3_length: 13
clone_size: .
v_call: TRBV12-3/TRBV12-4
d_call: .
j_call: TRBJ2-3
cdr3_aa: CASSFPSTDTQYF
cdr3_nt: TGTGCCAGCAGTTTCCCTAGCACAGATACGCAGTATTTT

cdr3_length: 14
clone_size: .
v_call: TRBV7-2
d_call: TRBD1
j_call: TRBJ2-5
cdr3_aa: CASSSRTGKETQYF
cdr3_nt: TGTGCCAGCAGCTCCAGGACAGGGAAAGAGACCCAGTACTTC

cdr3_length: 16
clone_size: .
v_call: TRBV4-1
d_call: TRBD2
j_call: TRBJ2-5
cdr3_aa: CASSQSSGGRIETQYF
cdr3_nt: TGCGCCAGCAGCCAATCGAGCGGGGGGCGTATCGAGACCCAGTACTTC

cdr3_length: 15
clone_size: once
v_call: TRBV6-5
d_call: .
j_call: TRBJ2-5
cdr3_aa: CASSPTGTLQETQYF
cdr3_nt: TGTGCCAGCAGTCCCACGGGGACACTCCAAGAGACCCAGTACTTC

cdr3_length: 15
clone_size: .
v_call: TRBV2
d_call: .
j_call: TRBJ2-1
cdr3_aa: CASSPYGSSYNEQFF
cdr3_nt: TGTGCCAGCAGTCCTTATGGGAGCTCCTACAATGAGCAGTTCTTC

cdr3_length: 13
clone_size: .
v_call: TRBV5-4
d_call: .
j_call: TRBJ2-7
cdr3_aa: CASSLDGSYEQYF
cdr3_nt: TGTGCCAGCAGCTTGGACGGGTCCTACGAGCAGTACTTC

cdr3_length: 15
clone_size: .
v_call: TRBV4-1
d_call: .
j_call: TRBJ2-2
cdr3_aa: CASSQVRSSTGELFF
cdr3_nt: TGCGCCAGCAGCCAAGTTCGGAGTAGCACCGGGGAGCTGTTTTTT

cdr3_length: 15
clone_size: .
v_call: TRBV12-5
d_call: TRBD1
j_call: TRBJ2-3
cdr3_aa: CASAYGDRSTDTQYF
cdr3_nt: TGTGCTAGTGCTTACGGGGACAGGAGCACAGATACGCAGTATTTT

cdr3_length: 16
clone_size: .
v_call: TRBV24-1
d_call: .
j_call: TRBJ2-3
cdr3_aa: CATSGQGFGRTDTQYF
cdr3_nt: TGTGCCACCAGTGGCCAGGGGTTTGGGCGTACAGATACGCAGTATTTT

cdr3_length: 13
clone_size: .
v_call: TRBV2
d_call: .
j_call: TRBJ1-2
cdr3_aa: CASSVGGYYGYTF
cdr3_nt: TGTGCCAGCAGTGTCGGGGGGTACTATGGCTACACCTTC

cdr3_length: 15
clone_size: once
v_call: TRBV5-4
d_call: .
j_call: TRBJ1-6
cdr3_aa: CASSPDSSRDGPLHF
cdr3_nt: TGTGCCAGCAGCCCCGACAGTTCGCGGGATGGTCCCCTCCACTTT

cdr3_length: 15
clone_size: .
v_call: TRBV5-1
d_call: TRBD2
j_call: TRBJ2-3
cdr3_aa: CASRTSGSTTDTQYF
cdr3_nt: TGCGCCAGCCGGACTAGCGGGTCCACCACAGATACGCAGTATTTT

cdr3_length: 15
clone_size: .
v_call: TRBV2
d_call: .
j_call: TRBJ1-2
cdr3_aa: CASSEGAGANYGYTF
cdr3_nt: TGTGCCAGCAGTGAAGGGGCAGGGGCTAACTATGGCTACACCTTC

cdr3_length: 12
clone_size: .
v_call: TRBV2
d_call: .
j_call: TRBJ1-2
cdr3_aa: CASSGAGYGYTF
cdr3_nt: TGTGCCAGCAGTGGGGCAGGCTATGGCTACACCTTC

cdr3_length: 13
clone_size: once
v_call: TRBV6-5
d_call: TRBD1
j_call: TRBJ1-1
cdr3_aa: CASSTGANTEAFF
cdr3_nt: TGTGCCAGCAGCACAGGGGCGAACACTGAAGCTTTCTTT

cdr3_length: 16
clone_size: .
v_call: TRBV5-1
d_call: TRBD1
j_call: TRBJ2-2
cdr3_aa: CASSSQWTGNTGELFF
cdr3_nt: TGCGCCAGCAGCTCGCAATGGACAGGCAACACCGGGGAGCTGTTTTTT

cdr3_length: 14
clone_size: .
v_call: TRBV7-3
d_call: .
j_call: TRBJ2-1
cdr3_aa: CASSLTRRNGEQFF
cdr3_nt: TGTGCCAGCAGCTTAACCCGCAGGAACGGTGAGCAGTTCTTC

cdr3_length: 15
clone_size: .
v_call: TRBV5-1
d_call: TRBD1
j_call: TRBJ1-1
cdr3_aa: CASSHVRQGEYQAFF
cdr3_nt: TGCGCCAGCAGCCACGTAAGACAGGGGGAGTATCAAGCTTTCTTT

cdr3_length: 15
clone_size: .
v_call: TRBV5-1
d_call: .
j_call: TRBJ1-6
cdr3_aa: CASSLDPAGLTPLHF
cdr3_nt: TGCGCCAGCAGCTTGGATCCCGCAGGGTTGACACCCCTCCACTTT

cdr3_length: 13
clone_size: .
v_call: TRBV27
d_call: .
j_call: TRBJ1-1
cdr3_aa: CASSFQLNTEAFF
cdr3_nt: TGTGCCAGCAGTTTCCAGTTGAACACTGAAGCTTTCTTT

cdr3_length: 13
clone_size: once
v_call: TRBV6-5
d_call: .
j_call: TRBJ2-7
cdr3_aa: CASSRGPAYEQYF
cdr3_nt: TGTGCCAGCAGTCGTGGGCCGGCCTACGAGCAGTACTTC

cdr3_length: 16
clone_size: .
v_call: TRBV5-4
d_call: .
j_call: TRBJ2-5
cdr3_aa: CASSPKVPRGQETQYF
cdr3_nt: TGTGCCAGCAGCCCGAAGGTTCCACGGGGCCAAGAGACCCAGTACTTC

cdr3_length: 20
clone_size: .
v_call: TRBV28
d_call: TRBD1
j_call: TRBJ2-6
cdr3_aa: CASSFTIRDRGISGANVLTF
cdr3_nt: TGTGCCAGCAGTTTCACTATACGGGACAGGGGTATCAGTGGGGCCAACGTCCTGACTTTC

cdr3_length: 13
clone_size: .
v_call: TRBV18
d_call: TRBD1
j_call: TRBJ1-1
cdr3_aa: CASSQTGDTEAFF
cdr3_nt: TGTGCCAGCTCTCAGACAGGGGACACTGAAGCTTTCTTT

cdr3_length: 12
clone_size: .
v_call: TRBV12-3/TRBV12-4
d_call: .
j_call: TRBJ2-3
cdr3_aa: CASKHSTDTQYF
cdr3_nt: TGTGCCAGCAAGCACAGCACAGATACGCAGTATTTT

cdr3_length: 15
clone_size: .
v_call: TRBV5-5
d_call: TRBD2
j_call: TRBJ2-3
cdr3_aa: CASRRLAGNTDTQYF
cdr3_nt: TGTGCCAGCAGGCGACTAGCGGGGAACACAGATACGCAGTATTTT

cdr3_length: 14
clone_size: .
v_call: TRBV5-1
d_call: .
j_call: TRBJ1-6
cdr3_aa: CASRQGVGNSPLHF
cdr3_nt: TGCGCCAGCAGACAGGGTGTAGGTAATTCACCCCTCCACTTT